The 25 T cell receptor beta chains given below trace back to one sample, sequenced in a study of early T cells in non-severe SARS-CoV-2 infection. TCRdb reanalysed the 5' RACE reads using MiXCR and keeps one entry per CDR3 protein. This table holds 70,000 to 85,000 distinct CDR3 sequences, about an eighth found once. Sequencing was done on a sample of whole blood. Receptors were obtained from an adult who was a healthcare worker with PCR-confirmed SARS-CoV-2 infection or an uninfected control (not recorded which).

This clonotype was seen ten or more times. In nucleotides, the CDR3 is TGCGCCAGCAGCCAGGACAGACCAACCCATGGCTACACCTTC. It specifies CASSQDRPTHGYTF. This rearrangement joins TRBV5-1 to TRBJ1-2, with D possibly being TRBD1 (6 bases). The germline V and J ends were trimmed by 4 bases and 6 bases, with 16 bases remaining between them. The CDR3 spans 14 residues. CDR1 and CDR2 from the germline V gene are SGHRS and YFSETQ.

This clonotype has ten or more counts. The chain carries TRBV5-1 and TRBJ2-5, with a possible D match to TRBD2 (6 bases). V shed 2 bases and J shed 5 bases, with 10 bases lying between them. In germline, CDR1 is SGHRS, CDR2 YFSETQ. The CDR3 has 13 amino acids. Here the CDR3 reads CASSFGGAETQYF. DNA for the CDR3: TGCGCCAGCAGCTTCGGCGGGGCTGAGACCCAGTACTTC.

This clonotype appeared many times. The chain has TRBV28 and TRBJ2-1; 13 bases align to TRBD2. The CDR3 sequence is 18 residues long. CDR1 and CDR2 from the germline V gene are MDHEN and SYDVKM. The junction had 9 bases not matched to a gene; V was cut back by 3 bases and J by 4 bases. CDR3 in DNA: TGTGCCAGCAGTTTCGGGGGACTAGCGGGATCGCGGTACAATGAGCAGTTCTTC. This translates into CASSFGGLAGSRYNEQFF.

The chain uses TRBV29-1 and TRBJ2-5; 10 bases map to TRBD2. The CDR3 has 13 amino acids. The germline gives CDR1 SQVTM, CDR2 ANQGSEA. J was trimmed by 6 bases and V by 8 bases; bases with no gene match: 9. The CDR3 DNA sequence: TGCAGCCTTAGAATAGCGGGGGGAAAGACCCAGTACTTC. Translated, it gives CSLRIAGGKTQYF.

Many counts were recorded for this clonotype. The rearrangement links TRBV2 to TRBJ2-1; D may match TRBD1 or TRBD2 (5 bases each). CDR1 is SNHLY, CDR2 FYNNEI, per germline. V gave up 1 base and J gave up 7 bases, with 17 bases separating them. This CDR3 comprises 16 residues. The CDR3 protein is CASSEGVGTLSNEQFF. The CDR3 nucleotides are TGTGCCAGCAGTGAAGGTGTGGGGACGCTATCGAATGAGCAGTTCTTC.

This clonotype was picked up many times. This rearrangement joins TRBV27 to TRBJ1-6; no definite D call. The ends were cut back, 0 bases at V and 8 bases at J, with 8 bases in the middle. Germline lookup yields CDR1 MNHEY and CDR2 SMNVEV (reference sequence). This CDR3 comprises 14 residues. The CDR3 spells CASSLSSGYSPLHF. CDR3 DNA sequence: TGTGCCAGCAGTTTATCGTCGGGGTATTCACCCCTCCACTTT.

There are many counts of this clonotype. The rearrangement joins TRBV12-3 or TRBV12-4 to TRBJ1-2; 7 bases agree with TRBD1. CDR3 length: 14 amino acids. With V trimmed by 6 bases and J by 8 bases, 12 bases remained unmatched. In DNA, the CDR3 is TGTGCCAGCAGCCGAGCAGGGGGTTGGTTGGGCTACACCTTC. The encoded protein is CASSRAGGWLGYTF.

With respect to this clonotype: A much more abundant neighbour one base away suggests this may be a read error. J is TRBJ2-7 and V is TRBV19; D is uncertain. Per the germline V gene, CDR1 is LNHDA and CDR2 is SQIVND (reference sequence). CDR3 length equals 13 residues. Trimming took 6 bases from V and 2 from J, leaving 11 bases between them. In nucleotides, the CDR3 is TGTGCCAGTAGCCCGATAGATGCCTACGAGCAGTACTTC. This codes for CASSPIDAYEQYF.

This clonotype was observed a few times. V gene TRBV12-3 or TRBV12-4 combines with J gene TRBJ2-5, with 7 bases lining up with TRBD2. J lost 0 bases, V lost 2 bases, and 9 bases had no gene match. CDR3 size: 17 residues. DNA for the CDR3: TGTGCCAGCAGTTTATTCCCTAGCGGCCGGTACCAAGAGACCCAGTACTTC. This translates into CASSLFPSGRYQETQYF.

This clonotype has only a few counts. Being one base from a much bigger clone, this may be a read error. The J gene is TRBJ1-1, the V gene TRBV11-2; D possibly corresponds to TRBD1 (5 bases). The length of the CDR3 is 14 residues. The germline V gene has CDR1 SGHAT and CDR2 FQNNGV. DNA of the CDR3: TGTGTCAGCAGCCCGCAGGGTGTTAGGACTGAAGCTTTCTTT. It specifies CVSSPQGVRTEAFF.

In this sample, this clonotype turned up many times. The genes are TRBV24-1 and TRBJ2-1; unclear D gene. Germline V gene lookup returns CDR1 KGHDR and CDR2 SFDVKD. The germline V and J ends were trimmed by 3 bases and 4 bases, with 15 bases remaining between them. The CDR3 length is 16 residues. The CDR3 region is CATSDPLGLRYNEQFF. The DNA for the CDR3 is TGTGCCACCAGTGATCCCCTCGGGTTAAGGTACAATGAGCAGTTCTTC.

This clonotype was recorded at least ten times. The rearrangement uses TRBV18 and TRBJ1-1; tentatively, D is TRBD1 (5 bases). The CDR3 contains 14 residues. Germline V gene data show CDR1 as KGHSH and CDR2 as LQKENI. The V end was cut by 4 bases, the J end by 0 bases, with 9 bases between. The CDR3 coding sequence is TGTGCCAGCTCACTACGGGGGATGAACACTGAAGCTTTCTTT. Protein sequence: CASSLRGMNTEAFF. Filled out from reference TRBV18 and TRBJ1-1, the complete variable domain reads NAGVMQNPRHLVRRRGQEARLRCSPMKGHSHVYWYRQLPEEGLKFMVYLQKENIIDESGMPKERFSAEFPKEGPSILRIQQVVRGDSAAYFCASSLRGMNTEAFFGQGTRLTVV.

This clonotype was counted a few times. The chain is built from TRBV19 and TRBJ2-5; D possibly corresponds to TRBD1 (6 bases). The CDR3 has 14 residues. Deletions cut 1 base from V and 7 bases from J, with 13 bases between. Germline values: CDR1 LNHDA, CDR2 SQIVND (reference sequence). This CDR3 reads CASSIGGGLGTQYF. CDR3 DNA: TGTGCCAGTAGTATAGGTGGGGGCCTTGGGACCCAGTACTTC. The entire variable domain, with the rest obtained from reference TRBV19 and TRBJ2-5, is as follows: DGGITQSPKYLFRKEGQNVTLSCEQNLNHDAMYWYRQDPGQGLRLIYYSQIVNDFQKGDIAEGYSVSREKKESFPLTVTSAQKNPTAFYLCASSIGGGLGTQYFGPGTRLLVL.

This clonotype was observed at least ten times. The chain recombines TRBV9 with TRBJ2-1; 9 bases are shared with TRBD2. The V and J ends lost 4 bases and 6 bases, in that order; junction bases with no gene match: 11. Germline V lookup: CDR1 SGDLS, CDR2 YYNGEE. CDR3 length: 16 amino acids. CDR3 nucleotides: TGTGCCAGCAGCATACAGGGACTAGCCAAAGGCAATGAGCAGTTCTTC. As protein: CASSIQGLAKGNEQFF.

This clonotype has just a few counts. The rearrangement links TRBV12-5 to TRBJ2-5; D is ambiguous. The CDR3 loop spans 14 amino acids. CDR1 is LGHNT and CDR2 is FRNRAP in the germline V gene. Trimming cost V 2 bases and J 2 bases, with 9 bases left between them. The CDR3 loop reads CASGLNSGQETQYF. The DNA of the CDR3 is TGTGCTAGTGGTTTGAATTCCGGTCAAGAGACCCAGTACTTC.

The CDR3 is CASSYQGANSPLHF. The CDR3 bases are TGTGCCAGCAGTTACCAGGGGGCGAATTCACCCCTCCACTTT. The V and J genes are TRBV6-6 and TRBJ1-6; 8 nucleotides align to TRBD1. Germline loops: CDR1 MNHNY, CDR2 SVGAGI (reference sequence). This CDR3 has 14 residues. V lost 2 bases, J lost 7 bases, and 1 base stayed unmatched.

This clonotype was found a few times. The rearrangement links TRBV6-2 or TRBV6-3 to TRBJ2-1; D is unclear. The CDR3 runs 12 residues. Germline values: CDR1 MNHEY, CDR2 SVGEGT. Trimming left V 5 bases short and J 6 bases short, with 8 bases between. This CDR3 is CASSQTGNEQFF. The DNA of the CDR3 is TGTGCCAGCAGTCAGACGGGCAATGAGCAGTTCTTC.

This clonotype appeared a few times. The chain uses TRBV10-2 and TRBJ1-2; 11 bases line up with TRBD1. The CDR3 contains 14 residues. V was clipped by 9 bases and J by 7 bases; unmatched bases: 10. Per the germline V gene, CDR1 is WSHSY and CDR2 is SAAADI. The CDR3 nucleotides read TGCGCCAGTTGGTTGGGACAGGGGGTTACTGGCTACACCTTC. Translation gives CASWLGQGVTGYTF.

Only a few counts were recorded for this clonotype. This chain connects TRBV7-7 to TRBJ2-3, with D possibly TRBD2 on 5 matching bases. The CDR3 has 13 residues. Germline CDR1 is SSHAT and CDR2 is FNYEAQ (reference sequence). For the CDR3, the DNA is TGTGCTAGCGCCAAACTGCATGGAGATACGCAGTATTTT. This encodes CASAKLHGDTQYF.

This clonotype has at least ten counts. This chain links TRBV24-1 with TRBJ1-5; 9 bases are shared with TRBD1. The CDR3 totals 15 residues. With V trimmed by 4 bases and J by 5 bases, 5 bases remained unmatched. The germline CDR1 and CDR2 sequences are KGHDR and SFDVKD. CDR3 region: CATSEGTGFYQPQHF. The CDR3 DNA sequence: TGTGCCACCAGTGAAGGGACAGGGTTCTATCAGCCCCAGCATTTT.

This clonotype turned up a few times. The chain uses TRBV29-1 and TRBJ2-5; no firm D call. Trimming took 8 bases from V and 5 from J, leaving 6 bases between them. The CDR3 loop spans 9 amino acids. Germline V CDR1 and CDR2: SQVTM, ANQGSEA. The CDR3 sequence is CSIKETQYF. The CDR3 nucleotides read TGCAGCATCAAGGAGACCCAGTACTTC.

The chain recombines TRBV11-2 with TRBJ1-5; D is unclear. The CDR3 totals 15 residues. V was pared by 0 bases and J by 6 bases, with 12 bases between. Germline values: CDR1 SGHAT, CDR2 FQNNGV. The CDR3 sequence is CASSLDRAGAQPQHF. In nucleotides, the CDR3 is TGTGCCAGCAGCTTAGATCGGGCAGGCGCTCAGCCCCAGCATTTT.

The chain employs TRBV9 and TRBJ2-3; TRBD2 is a possible D gene (6 bases). V lost 0 bases to trimming and J lost 4 bases, with 15 bases between them. This CDR3 has 16 amino acids. Germline V gene lookup returns CDR1 SGDLS and CDR2 YYNGEE. The CDR3 here is CASSVGNGGKADTQYF. The CDR3 bases are TGTGCCAGCAGCGTAGGAAACGGGGGTAAGGCAGATACGCAGTATTTT.

In its sample, this clonotype was seen many times. The gene calls are TRBV6-6 and TRBJ2-3; unclear D gene. CDR3 length: 13 residues. Trimming cost V 6 bases and J 4 bases, with 11 bases left between them. The germline CDR1 and CDR2 sequences are MNHNY and SVGAGI (reference sequence). The CDR3 DNA reads TGTGCCAGCAGACCTCGCTGGTCAGATACGCAGTATTTT. Its protein is CASRPRWSDTQYF.

This clonotype was counted a few times. The chain combines TRBV7-8 with TRBJ2-3; weak D call: TRBD2 (5 bases). V lost 6 bases, J lost 2 bases, and 15 bases lay in between. Germline V gene lookup returns CDR1 SGHVS and CDR2 FQNEAQ. The CDR3 sequence is 15 residues long. The CDR3 bases are TGTGCCAGCAGTCCGTTGCGGGCCTACACAGATACGCAGTATTTT. This translates into CASSPLRAYTDTQYF.